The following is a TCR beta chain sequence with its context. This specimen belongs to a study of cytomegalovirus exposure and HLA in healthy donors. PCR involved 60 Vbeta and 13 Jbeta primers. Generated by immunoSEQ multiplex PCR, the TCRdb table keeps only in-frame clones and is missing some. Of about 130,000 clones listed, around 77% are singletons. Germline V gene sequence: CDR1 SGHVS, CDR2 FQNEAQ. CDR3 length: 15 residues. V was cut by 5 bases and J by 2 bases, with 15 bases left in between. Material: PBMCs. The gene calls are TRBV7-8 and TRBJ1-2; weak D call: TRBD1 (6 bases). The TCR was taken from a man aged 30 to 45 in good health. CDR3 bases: TGTGCCAGCAGCCAACAACGGACAGAGAACTATGGCTACACCTTC. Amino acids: CASSQQRTENYGYTF.